Listed below are T cell receptor beta chains from one sample, sequenced in a study of cytomegalovirus exposure and HLA in healthy donors. The protocol was immunoSEQ multiplex PCR, while the TCRdb copy is restricted to in-frame clones and leaves out a portion. This sample's table reports about 55,000 clones. Source material: PBMCs. Receptors were obtained from a man between 45 and 60 years old in good health and CMV-seropositive. Both conserved end residues are part of each CDR3. The D gene is left open where the match is weak.

J gene,D gene,V gene,CDR3 protein,CDR3 DNA
TRBJ2-1,NA,TRBV6-6,CASSYEGVTLFF,TGTGCCAGCAGTTACGAGGGGGTCACTTTGTTCTTC
TRBJ1-1,TRBD1,TRBV7-2,CASSLNRGDTEAFF,TGTGCCAGCAGCTTAAACAGGGGAGACACTGAAGCTTTCTTT
TRBJ2-7,TRBD1,TRBV28,CAISGTGSYEQYF,TGTGCCATCTCCGGGACAGGCTCCTACGAGCAGTACTTC
TRBJ1-2,TRBD1,TRBV4-1,CASSHQDRGGYGYTF,TGCGCCAGCAGCCACCAGGACAGGGGGGGCTATGGCTACACCTTC
TRBJ1-2,TRBD1,TRBV19,CASSIADRDFYGYTF,TGTGCCAGTAGTATAGCTGACAGGGATTTCTATGGCTACACCTTC
TRBJ2-7,TRBD2,TRBV6-5,CASSPSGASSYEQYF,TGTGCCAGCAGTCCCAGCGGGGCCAGCTCCTACGAGCAGTACTTC
TRBJ2-7,TRBD2,TRBV7-9,CASSLSGTTYEQYF,TGTGCCAGCAGCTTAAGCGGGACGACCTACGAGCAGTACTTC
TRBJ2-1,NA,TRBV19,CASKSGPEQFF,TGTGCCAGTAAAAGCGGGCCTGAGCAGTTCTTC
TRBJ1-2,NA,TRBV18,CASSRTANYGYTF,TGTGCCAGCTCCCGGACAGCCAACTATGGCTACACCTTC
TRBJ2-5,TRBD2,TRBV5-1,CASSLAPSGGEETQYF,TGCGCCAGCAGCTTGGCGCCCAGCGGGGGCGAAGAGACCCAGTACTTC
TRBJ2-1,NA,TRBV6-5,CASSIPGWGEQFF,TGTGCCAGCAGTATCCCAGGGTGGGGTGAGCAGTTCTTC
TRBJ1-1,NA,TRBV9,CASSTGHDTEAFF,TGTGCCAGCAGCACAGGACATGACACTGAAGCTTTCTTT
TRBJ1-6,TRBD1,TRBV27,CASKTGQSAAPLHF,TGTGCCAGCAAGACGGGACAGTCTGCCGCACCCCTCCACTTT
TRBJ1-1,NA,TRBV6-5,CASRYERGNTEAFF,TGTGCCAGCAGATATGAAAGGGGGAACACTGAAGCTTTCTTT
TRBJ2-7,TRBD1,TRBV6-4,CASSGDRGPYEQYF,TGTGCCAGCAGTGGGGACAGGGGGCCCTACGAGCAGTACTTC
TRBJ1-5,NA,TRBV9,CASSVSGTQNQPQHF,TGTGCCAGCAGCGTCTCCGGGACACAAAATCAGCCCCAGCATTTT
TRBJ1-2,TRBD1,TRBV11-2,CASSQSTGAFNYGYTF,TGTGCCAGCAGCCAGTCGACAGGGGCCTTTAACTATGGCTACACCTTC
TRBJ1-2,NA,TRBV7-8,CASSLAGRGDYGYTF,TGTGCCAGCAGCTTAGCGGGCAGGGGAGATTATGGCTACACCTTC
TRBJ1-5,NA,TRBV27,CASSAVWTVLPQHF,TGTGCCAGCAGTGCCGTGTGGACAGTTCTGCCCCAGCATTTT
TRBJ1-6,TRBD1,TRBV30,CAWSSGTGPSPLHF,TGTGCCTGGAGTTCCGGGACAGGGCCCTCACCCCTCCACTTT
TRBJ2-1,TRBD2,TRBV25-1,CASRETGVAGGRYNEQFF,TGTGCCAGCAGGGAGACAGGGGTAGCGGGGGGCCGCTACAATGAGCAGTTCTTC
TRBJ2-2,NA,TRBV5-1,CASSSTVNTGELFF,TGCGCCAGCAGCTCTACAGTGAACACCGGGGAGCTGTTTTTT
TRBJ2-5,NA,TRBV9,CASSLKETQYF,TGTGCCAGCAGTCTTAAAGAGACCCAGTACTTC
TRBJ2-7,TRBD1,TRBV10-3,CAISESVTTGDNEQYF,TGTGCCATCAGTGAGTCGGTTACTACAGGGGATAACGAGCAGTACTTC
TRBJ2-1,TRBD2,TRBV9,CASSVGVAGGPTGEQFF,TGTGCCAGCAGCGTAGGGGTCGCGGGAGGGCCGACTGGTGAGCAGTTCTTC
TRBJ1-1,NA,TRBV28,CASRPGGGTEAFF,TGTGCCAGCAGACCTGGAGGCGGGACTGAAGCTTTCTTT
TRBJ2-5,NA,TRBV27,CASSSVSQGQETQYF,TGTGCCAGCAGTTCGGTATCGCAGGGTCAAGAGACCCAGTACTTC
TRBJ1-1,NA,TRBV19,CASTRFQGHTEAFF,TGTGCCAGTACCCGATTTCAGGGCCACACTGAAGCTTTCTTT
TRBJ2-7,TRBD2,TRBV4-2,CASSQEGGSGGYEQYF,TGTGCCAGCAGCCAAGAGGGCGGGAGCGGAGGGTACGAGCAGTACTTC
TRBJ2-7,TRBD1,TRBV7-9,CASSLGVTGFYEQYF,TGTGCCAGCAGCTTAGGAGTGACAGGGTTCTACGAGCAGTACTTC
TRBJ1-1,TRBD1,TRBV29-1,CSGYRGTEAFF,TGCAGCGGTTACAGGGGGACTGAAGCTTTCTTT
TRBJ2-7,TRBD1,TRBV6-5,CASSYPRDRGLYEQYF,TGTGCCAGCAGTTACCCCCGGGACAGGGGGCTCTACGAGCAGTACTTC
TRBJ2-3,NA,TRBV2,CASNRDITDTQYF,TGTGCCAGCAATAGAGATATCACAGATACGCAGTATTTT
TRBJ2-1,TRBD2,TRBV7-3,CASSLISGGGNEQFF,TGTGCCAGCAGCTTAATTAGCGGGGGAGGCAATGAGCAGTTCTTC
TRBJ2-7,TRBD2,TRBV5-1,CASSLTSGSGRYEQYF,TGCGCCAGCAGCTTGACTAGCGGGAGCGGCAGGTACGAGCAGTACTTC
TRBJ1-5,NA,TRBV28,CASSGGIVDQPQHF,TGTGCCAGCAGTGGAGGGATAGTCGATCAGCCCCAGCATTTT
TRBJ2-7,TRBD2,TRBV29-1,CSVESSGGGYEQYF,TGCAGCGTTGAGTCTAGCGGGGGGGGCTACGAGCAGTACTTC
TRBJ2-5,NA,TRBV14,CASSQGGASRGTQYF,TGTGCCAGCAGCCAAGGCGGGGCCTCGCGGGGGACCCAGTACTTC
TRBJ2-1,TRBD2,TRBV29-1,CSVLAGGGNEQFF,TGCAGCGTGCTAGCGGGAGGCGGTAATGAGCAGTTCTTC
TRBJ2-3,NA,TRBV2,CASSADSVSTDTQYF,TGTGCCAGCAGTGCTGATAGCGTAAGCACAGATACGCAGTATTTT